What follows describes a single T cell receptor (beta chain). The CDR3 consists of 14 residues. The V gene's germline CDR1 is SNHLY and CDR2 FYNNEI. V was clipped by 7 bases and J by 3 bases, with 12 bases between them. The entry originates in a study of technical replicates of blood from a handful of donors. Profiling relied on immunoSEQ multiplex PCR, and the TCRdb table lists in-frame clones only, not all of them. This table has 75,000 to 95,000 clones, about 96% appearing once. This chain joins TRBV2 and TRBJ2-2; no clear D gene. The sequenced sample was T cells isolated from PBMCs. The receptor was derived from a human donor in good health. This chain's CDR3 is CASMVLSYTGELFF. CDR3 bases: TGTGCCAGCATGGTACTCTCATACACCGGGGAGCTGTTTTTT.